This T cell receptor beta chain was documented in a study of beta chain features in type 1 diabetes. V lost 3 bases, J lost 1 base, and 15 bases lay in between. This CDR3 contains 16 residues. Germline loops: CDR1 MDHEN, CDR2 SYDVKM. Notes on this clone: What it binds is unknown.

Via CD45RO/CCR7/CD25/CD127/CD95/CD27, cells of the CD4+ naive, central memory, regulatory and stem cell-like memory subsets were sorted. Findings and limits, study-wide: Across all four CD4+ subsets, people with type 1 diabetes showed modestly shorter TCRB CDR3s.

Since all of the isolated RNA was reverse transcribed, expressed TCRB transcripts were what got sequenced. Using immunoSEQ multiplex PCR, the repertoire was profiled, and TCRdb retains in-frame clones only, with some absent. Counted here are about 260,000 clones, 20% occurring once; the ten biggest clones make up 0.028%. This clonotype was obtained from a woman aged 40 to 50 with type 1 diabetes. V is TRBV28 and J is TRBJ2-5; perhaps TRBD1 as D (5 bases). Sequences were obtained from naive CD4+ T cells from blood. The DNA for the CDR3 is TGTGCCAGCAGTTTGCCGACGGACACCTTCCAAGAGACCCAGTACTTC. Translation: CASSLPTDTFQETQYF.